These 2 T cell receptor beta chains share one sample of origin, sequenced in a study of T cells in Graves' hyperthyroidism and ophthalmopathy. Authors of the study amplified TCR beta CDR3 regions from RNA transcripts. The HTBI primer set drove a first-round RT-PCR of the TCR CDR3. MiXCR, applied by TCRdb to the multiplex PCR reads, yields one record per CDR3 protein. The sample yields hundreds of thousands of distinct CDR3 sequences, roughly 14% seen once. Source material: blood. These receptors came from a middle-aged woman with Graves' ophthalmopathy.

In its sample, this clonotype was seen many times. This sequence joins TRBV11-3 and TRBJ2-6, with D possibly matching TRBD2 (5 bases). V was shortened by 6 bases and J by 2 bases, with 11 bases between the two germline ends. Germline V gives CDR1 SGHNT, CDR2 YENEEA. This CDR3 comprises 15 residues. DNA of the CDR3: TGTGCCAGCAGTTTATTGGGAGCTGGGGCCAACGTCCTGACTTTC. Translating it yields CASSLLGAGANVLTF. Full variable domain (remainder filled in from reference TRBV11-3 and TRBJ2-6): EAGVVQSPRYKIIEKKQPVAFWCNPISGHNTLYWYLQNLGQGPELLIRYENEEAVDDSQLPKDRFSAERLKGVDSTLKIQPAELGDSAVYLCASSLLGAGANVLTFGAGSRLTVL.

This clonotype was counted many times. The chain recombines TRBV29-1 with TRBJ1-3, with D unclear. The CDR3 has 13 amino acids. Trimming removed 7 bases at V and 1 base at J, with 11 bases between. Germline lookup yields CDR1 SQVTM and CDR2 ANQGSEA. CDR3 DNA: TGCAGCGCCGTCCAGGTGTCTGGAAACACCATATATTTT. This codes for CSAVQVSGNTIYF. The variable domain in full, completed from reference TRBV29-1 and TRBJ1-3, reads SAVISQKPSRDICQRGTSLTIQCQVDSQVTMMFWYRQQPGQSLTLIATANQGSEATYESGFVIDKFPISRPNLTFSTLTVSNMSPEDSSIYLCSAVQVSGNTIYFGEGSWLTVV.